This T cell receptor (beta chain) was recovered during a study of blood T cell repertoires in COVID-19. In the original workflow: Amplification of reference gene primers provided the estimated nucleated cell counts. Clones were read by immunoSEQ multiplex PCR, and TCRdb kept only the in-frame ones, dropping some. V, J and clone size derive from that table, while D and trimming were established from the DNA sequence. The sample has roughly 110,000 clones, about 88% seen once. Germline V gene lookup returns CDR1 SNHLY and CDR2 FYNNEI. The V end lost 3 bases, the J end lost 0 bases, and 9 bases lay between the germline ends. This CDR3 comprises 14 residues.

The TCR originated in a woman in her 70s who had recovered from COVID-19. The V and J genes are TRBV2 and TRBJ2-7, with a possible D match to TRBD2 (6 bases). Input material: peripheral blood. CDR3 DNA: TGTGCCAGCAGTGAGCGGGACCACTCCTACGAGCAGTACTTC. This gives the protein CASSERDHSYEQYF.